This T cell receptor (beta chain) comes out of a study of T cells after yellow fever vaccination. Ten or more counts support this clonotype. The CDR3 totals 17 residues. Trimming at V came to 3 bases and at J to 7 bases, leaving 14 bases not matched to a gene. Germline-derived CDR1 and CDR2 are ENHRY and SYGVKD. TCRdb itself ran the 5' RACE reads through MiXCR, one entry per CDR3 protein. The table lists a few hundred thousand distinct CDR3 sequences, around 5.3% of them singletons. This chain uses TRBV10-3 with TRBJ1-5, with 8 bases that match TRBD1. Sequenced here: CD4+ T cells sorted from PBMCs, sampled on the day of the yellow fever booster vaccination. The source is a man between 18 and 35 years old who received the YFV17D yellow fever vaccine. DNA of the CDR3: TGTGCCATCAGTGAAAGGGGCGGCGACAGGGGAGGACAGCCCCAGCATTTT. Residues: CAISERGGDRGGQPQHF.